The TCR beta chain under discussion was sequenced for a study of blood T cell repertoires in COVID-19. Study as a whole: The origin of the acute and convalescent COVID-19 samples was the United States, Italy and Spain.

V gave up 7 bases and J gave up 7 bases, with 14 bases separating them. Germline values: CDR1 LNHDA, CDR2 SQIVND (reference sequence). The CDR3 runs to 13 residues. TCRdb's table, derived via immunoSEQ multiplex PCR, lists solely in-frame clones and lacks some. This table holds more than 300,000 clones, around 86% found once. This clonotype was sampled from a man aged 25-45 years who had recovered from COVID-19. The material sequenced was PBMCs or T cells enriched from blood (not recorded which). The rearrangement links TRBV19 to TRBJ1-5; weak D call: TRBD1 (5 bases). CDR3 in DNA: TGTGCCAGTACCCCTCGGGGGGGACAGCCCCAGCATTTT. This gives the protein CASTPRGGQPQHF.